A single T cell receptor beta chain is shown here with its context. The PCR was carried out with 60 Vbeta primers and 13 Jbeta primers. Generated by immunoSEQ multiplex PCR, the TCRdb table keeps only in-frame clones and is missing some. The table records about 160,000 clones, about four fifths of them present only once. The data were obtained in a study of cytomegalovirus exposure and HLA in healthy donors. Overall study: Early released data comprised some 91 million unique TCRs from HLA-typed donors.

Trimming removed 4 bases from V and 2 bases from J, with 12 bases in between. This CDR3 spans 14 amino acids. Per the germline V gene, CDR1 is MGHRA and CDR2 is YSYEKL. Sequenced: PBMCs. The TCR comes from a man aged 25-40 years in good health and CMV-seronegative. This chain joins TRBV4-1 and TRBJ2-7; possibly TRBD1 for D (6 bases). CDR3 DNA sequence: TGCGCCAGCAGCCTAGGACAGTCCCCCTACGAGCAGTACTTC. Protein product: CASSLGQSPYEQYF.